This T cell receptor (beta chain) is drawn from a study of radiation and T cells in renal cell carcinoma. Generated by immunoSEQ multiplex PCR, the TCRdb table keeps only in-frame clones and is missing some. The sample has about 130,000 clones, approximately 90% seen once; the top ten hold 9.5% to 15%. The CDR3 totals 15 residues. Germline loops: CDR1 MNHEY, CDR2 SVGAGI. Losses at the gene ends were 0 bases for V and 6 bases for J; bases not matched to a gene: 5. Time point indicated: baseline pretreatment blood. Treatment meaning: 15 Gy SBRT to primary tumor, nephrectomy 4 weeks later. In its sample, this clone was seen a few times.

The rearrangement joins TRBV6-5 to TRBJ2-7; TRBD2 matches 10 bases. This clonotype was obtained from a woman aged 45-65 years with renal cell carcinoma. This material consisted of blood, taken from a patient whose treatment included radiotherapy and nephrectomy. CDR3 residues: CASSYSGLAASEQYF. CDR3 nucleotide sequence: TGTGCCAGCAGTTACTCCGGACTAGCGGCCTCCGAGCAGTACTTC.